The 22 T cell receptor beta chains presented below share a single source sample, sequenced in a study of monozygotic twins with inflammatory bowel disease. TCRdb reanalyzed the 5' RACE reads, giving one entry per CDR3 protein sequence and no DNA. Recorded for this sample: nearly 450,000 distinct CDR3 sequences. The sequenced material came from blood. The receptors shown here come from a human donor with ulcerative colitis or Crohn's disease, or a healthy co-twin of an affected twin (not recorded which).

The chain uses TRBV20-1 and TRBJ2-1; TCRdb lists TRBD1, though no DNA is available to test this call. CDR3 length: 16 amino acids. Germline CDR1 reads DFQATT; CDR2 reads SNEGSKA (reference sequence). The CDR3 loop is CSASAAGAHRNNEQFF.

The chain has TRBV20-1 and TRBJ2-5; absent DNA, TCRdb's TRBD1 call cannot be checked. The CDR3 totals 13 residues. Per germline, CDR1 DFQATT and CDR2 SNEGSKA (reference sequence). The CDR3 sequence is CSATRNTRETQYF.

The rearrangement joins TRBV18 to TRBJ1-1. The CDR3 consists of 14 residues. Germline V gene data show CDR1 as KGHSH and CDR2 as LQKENI. CDR3 residues: CASSPQGINTEAFF. The entire variable domain, with the rest obtained from reference TRBV18 and TRBJ1-1, is as follows: NAGVMQNPRHLVRRRGQEARLRCSPMKGHSHVYWYRQLPEEGLKFMVYLQKENIIDESGMPKERFSAEFPKEGPSILRIQQVVRGDSAAYFCASSPQGINTEAFFGQGTRLTVV.

The CDR3 loop is CASSLSKSTDTQYF. The genes are TRBV7-9 and TRBJ2-3. The CDR3 totals 14 residues. CDR1 is SEHNR and CDR2 is FQNEAQ in the germline V gene (reference sequence).

The CDR3 spells CASSGGFSYNEQFF. The chain couples TRBV7-9 to TRBJ2-1; TCRdb's D call, TRBD2, is unchecked because there is no DNA. The CDR3 runs 14 residues. The germline V gene encodes CDR1 SEHNR and CDR2 FQNEAQ (reference sequence).

The genes are TRBV12-3 or TRBV12-4 and TRBJ2-7. The CDR3 contains 13 residues. The CDR3 sequence is CASSFSRTDEQYF.

The chain links TRBV5-6 to TRBJ2-3. Germline loops: CDR1 SGHDT, CDR2 YYEEEE. The CDR3 contains 12 residues. This CDR3 is CASQLHTDTQYF.

The rearrangement links TRBV12-3 or TRBV12-4 to TRBJ1-3; no DNA is available, so the TRBD1 call from TCRdb remains unchecked. The CDR3 contains 15 residues. This CDR3 is CASSPGLLNGNTIYF.

The CDR3 sequence: CASSIEAPGAQYF. V is TRBV19 and J is TRBJ2-5; the TRBD1 assignment by TCRdb is unverifiable without DNA. The CDR3 has 13 residues. Germline V CDR1 and CDR2: LNHDA, SQIVND (reference sequence).

The chain links TRBV5-1 to TRBJ2-5; the TCRdb D gene call, TRBD1, has no DNA to confirm it. The length of the CDR3 is 15 residues. The germline V gene has CDR1 SGHRS and CDR2 YFSETQ. The CDR3 reads CASSSQGQGEETQYF.

This chain joins TRBV18 and TRBJ1-1; there is no DNA to check the TCRdb D call of TRBD1. Germline V lookup: CDR1 KGHSH, CDR2 LQKENI. The CDR3 is 15 residues long. CDR3 in amino acids: CASSPLDGGQTEAFF.

The genes are TRBV20-1 and TRBJ2-7; there is no DNA to check the TCRdb D call of TRBD1. The CDR3 totals 12 residues. Germline CDR1 DFQATT, CDR2 SNEGSKA (reference sequence). The CDR3 sequence is CSAHTTGHEQYF.

The chain uses TRBV20-1 and TRBJ2-1; TCRdb names TRBD1, which stays unverified in the absence of DNA. The V gene's germline CDR1 is DFQATT and CDR2 SNEGSKA (reference sequence). The CDR3 runs 11 residues. The CDR3 loop is CGGGLYNEQFF.

V usage is TRBV5-1 and J usage is TRBJ2-5. The CDR3 has 16 residues. From germline, CDR1 is SGHRS and CDR2 YFSETQ. The chain's CDR3 is CASSLGKVGYGETQYF. The full variable domain, its missing parts supplied by reference TRBV5-1 and TRBJ2-5, is KAGVTQTPRYLIKTRGQQVTLSCSPISGHRSVSWYQQTPGQGLQFLFEYFSETQRNKGNFPGRFSGRQFSNSRSEMNVSTLELGDSALYLCASSLGKVGYGETQYFGPGTRLLVL.

V usage is TRBV5-5 and J usage is TRBJ2-2; the D gene TCRdb calls, TRBD1, cannot be checked with no DNA. Germline V gives CDR1 SGHKS, CDR2 YYEKEE (reference sequence). The CDR3 sequence is 15 residues long. This CDR3 reads CASSLDGQVPGELFF.

The V gene is TRBV7-2, the J gene TRBJ2-7. The germline V gene encodes CDR1 SGHTA and CDR2 FQGNSA. CDR3 length: 14 residues. CDR3: CASSLDFRSYEQYF.

The rearrangement uses TRBV6-5 and TRBJ2-7. The V gene's germline CDR1 is MNHEY and CDR2 SVGAGI. The CDR3 has 13 residues. This CDR3 reads CASRVDPTYEQYF.

This chain joins TRBV5-1 and TRBJ1-2; TCRdb calls TRBD1, which cannot be checked without DNA. CDR3 size: 13 residues. CDR1 is SGHRS, CDR2 YFSETQ, per germline. CDR3 amino acids: CASSLAGGDGYTF.

This chain connects TRBV27 to TRBJ2-5; with no DNA, the TCRdb D assignment of TRBD1 cannot be verified. In germline, CDR1 is MNHEY, CDR2 SMNVEV (reference sequence). The CDR3 sequence is 16 residues long. The chain's CDR3 is CASSLYGGAPQETQYF.

The chain is built from TRBV27 and TRBJ1-1. The CDR3 contains 14 residues. The germline V gene has CDR1 MNHEY and CDR2 SMNVEV (reference sequence). The CDR3 protein is CASSGRTLFSEAFF.

This sequence joins TRBV5-1 and TRBJ1-2. Germline V lookup: CDR1 SGHRS, CDR2 YFSETQ. The CDR3 has 15 amino acids. This CDR3 is CASSLEAAANYGYTF.

This chain links TRBV5-1 with TRBJ2-5; TCRdb selects TRBD2, and the lack of DNA leaves this call unchecked. CDR1 is SGHRS and CDR2 is YFSETQ in the germline V gene. The CDR3 sequence is 14 residues long. This chain's CDR3 is CASRKRAQEETQYF. The full variable domain, completed using reference TRBV5-1 and TRBJ2-5, is KAGVTQTPRYLIKTRGQQVTLSCSPISGHRSVSWYQQTPGQGLQFLFEYFSETQRNKGNFPGRFSGRQFSNSRSEMNVSTLELGDSALYLCASRKRAQEETQYFGPGTRLLVL.